The 30 T cell receptor beta chains below come from one sample, sequenced in a study of cytomegalovirus exposure and HLA in healthy donors. The PCR employed 60 Vbeta primers together with 13 Jbeta primers. TCRdb's table, derived via immunoSEQ multiplex PCR, lists solely in-frame clones and lacks some. The repertoire includes 150,000 to 200,000 clones, just over 75% of them detected once, and roughly 3.5% sits in the top ten. Material for sequencing was PBMCs. The receptors were sampled from a woman aged 60-75 years in good health and CMV-seropositive.

This chain connects TRBV10-3 to TRBJ2-5; possibly TRBD1 for D (6 bases). The J call is doubtful: the DNA matches TRBJ2-7 better. The length of the CDR3 is 11 residues. Germline loops: CDR1 ENHRY, CDR2 SYGVKD. CDR3 loop: CASEQGYEQYF. CDR3 sequence (DNA): TGTGCCAGTGAACAGGGTTACGAGCAGTACTTC.

V usage is TRBV9 and J usage is TRBJ2-7, with 8 bases that match TRBD2. Per the germline V gene, CDR1 is SGDLS and CDR2 is YYNGEE. Trimming took 4 bases from V and 6 from J; bases not matched to a gene: 9. CDR3 size: 14 residues. CDR3: CASSPSAGGAEQYF. The CDR3 region has the DNA TGTGCCAGCAGCCCGAGCGCCGGGGGGGCCGAGCAGTACTTC.

CDR3 sequence: CASSVLTILARNGYTF. DNA of the CDR3: TGTGCCAGCAGCGTACTGACAATTCTTGCCAGAAATGGCTACACCTTC. The V call is TRBV5-4, the J call TRBJ1-2; D not certain. CDR3 length equals 16 residues. The V end lost 4 bases, the J end lost 6 bases, and 22 bases lay between the germline ends. The germline CDR1 and CDR2 sequences are SGHNT and YYREEE (reference sequence).

This chain joins TRBV11-1 and TRBJ1-1, with D unclear. The V gene lost 3 bases and the J gene lost 5 bases, with 7 bases spanning the gap. CDR1 SGHAT and CDR2 FQDESV come from the germline V gene (reference sequence). This CDR3 spans 12 amino acids. The CDR3 spells CASSFVGTEAFF. The CDR3 coding sequence is TGTGCCAGCAGCTTCGTCGGGACTGAAGCTTTCTTT.

J is TRBJ2-7 and V is TRBV7-2; D may be TRBD1 (5 bases). This CDR3 is 15 amino acids long. V was trimmed by 5 bases and J by 6 bases, leaving 20 bases between them. Germline V gives CDR1 SGHTA, CDR2 FQGNSA. The CDR3 DNA reads as TGTGCCAGCAGCACACACGGACAAGCCCCACGCGAGCAGTACTTC. This sequence encodes CASSTHGQAPREQYF.

The rearrangement joins TRBV5-1 to TRBJ1-2, with 8 bases identical to TRBD1. V was pared by 5 bases and J by 6 bases, with 9 bases of the junction left unmatched. The CDR3 runs 14 residues. Germline V CDR1 and CDR2: SGHRS, YFSETQ. The CDR3 sequence is CASSSTGAGDGYTF. DNA of the CDR3: TGCGCCAGCAGTTCGACAGGGGCGGGTGATGGCTACACCTTC.

V gene TRBV7-3 combines with J gene TRBJ1-5; 8 nucleotides agree with TRBD1. V gave up 3 bases and J gave up 7 bases; unmatched junction bases: 2. Germline CDR1 and CDR2: SGHTA and FQGTGA. CDR3 size: 13 residues. The CDR3 coding sequence is TGTGCCAGCAGCTTTGGACAGGGCCAGCCCCAGCATTTT. It specifies CASSFGQGQPQHF.

This clone was seen a few times. The V call is TRBV29-1, the J call TRBJ1-3; D may be TRBD1 (6 bases). The V end was cut by 6 bases, the J end by 0 bases, with 12 bases between. Germline-derived CDR1 and CDR2 are SQVTM and ANQGSEA. CDR3 size: 14 residues. The CDR3 sequence is CSVGADSSGNTIYF. The CDR3 DNA follows: TGCAGCGTGGGGGCGGACAGCTCTGGAAACACCATATATTTT.

The V and J genes are TRBV4-1 and TRBJ2-7, with 7 bases fitting TRBD2. V was pared by 0 bases and J by 2 bases, with 4 bases of the junction left unmatched. There are 15 residues in the CDR3. The V gene's germline CDR1 is MGHRA and CDR2 YSYEKL. Written as DNA, the CDR3 is TGCGCCAGCAGCCAAGAACTAGCGCTCGCCTACGAGCAGTACTTC. The encoded protein is CASSQELALAYEQYF.

This chain joins TRBV23-1 and TRBJ1-5; a possible D gene is TRBD1 (5 bases). TRBV23-1 has ORF status, its function being uncertain. Trimming cost V 0 bases and J 3 bases, with 33 bases left between them. This CDR3 has 23 amino acids. The CDR3 DNA is TGCGCCAGCAGTCAATCCGTACGTAACCGACCCCGACAGCGAAATTCCATCAATCAGCCCCAGCATTTT. This gives the protein CASSQSVRNRPRQRNSINQPQHF.

The V gene is TRBV19, the J gene TRBJ2-7, with a weak D call TRBD2 (5 bases). This CDR3 is built from 14 residues. The germline CDR1 and CDR2 sequences are LNHDA and SQIVND (reference sequence). Trimming removed 8 bases from V and 0 bases from J, with 14 bases in between. The CDR3 DNA reads TGTGCCAGTGCGGGCAGACTTAGCTCCTACGAGCAGTACTTC. Translation gives CASAGRLSSYEQYF. The full variable domain, with the rest looked up from reference TRBV19 and TRBJ2-7, is DGGITQSPKYLFRKEGQNVTLSCEQNLNHDAMYWYRQDPGQGLRLIYYSQIVNDFQKGDIAEGYSVSREKKESFPLTVTSAQKNPTAFYLCASAGRLSSYEQYFGPGTRLTVT.

The genes are TRBV30 and TRBJ2-5; D possibly corresponds to TRBD2 (5 bases). The germline gives CDR1 GTSNPN, CDR2 SVGIG (reference sequence). The V end lost 5 bases, the J end lost 5 bases, and 9 bases lay between the germline ends. CDR3 length equals 11 residues. This CDR3 reads CAWSTGETQYF. The CDR3 nucleotides are TGTGCCTGGTCCACGGGGGAGACCCAGTACTTC. The entire variable domain, with the rest obtained from reference TRBV30 and TRBJ2-5, is as follows: SQTIHQWPATLVQPVGSPLSLECTVEGTSNPNLYWYRQAAGRGLQLLFYSVGIGQISSEVPQNLSASRPQDRQFILSSKKLLLSDSGFYLCAWSTGETQYFGPGTRLLVL.

The V call is TRBV2, the J call TRBJ1-1; TRBD1 matches at 7 bases. Germline V gene sequence: CDR1 SNHLY, CDR2 FYNNEI. The CDR3 totals 15 residues. The trim removed 5 bases at V and 4 bases at J, leaving 10 bases unmatched. The DNA of the CDR3 is TGTGCCAGCAGTAGGACAGGTGTTAGGGGCACTGAAGCTTTCTTT. Protein sequence: CASSRTGVRGTEAFF.

The CDR3 region is CAISPLASSSYEQYF. CDR3 nucleotide sequence: TGTGCCATCAGTCCACTAGCGTCGAGCTCCTACGAGCAGTACTTC. This rearrangement joins TRBV10-3 to TRBJ2-7, with 7 positions matching TRBD2. Germline V CDR1 and CDR2: ENHRY, SYGVKD. The CDR3 covers 15 residues. J was trimmed by 0 bases and V by 5 bases; bases with no gene match: 7.

In this sample, this clone turned up once. The chain is built from TRBV7-9 and TRBJ2-2, with a possible D match to TRBD2 (6 bases). V was shortened by 2 bases and J by 4 bases, with 14 bases between the two germline ends. Germline CDR1 reads SEHNR; CDR2 reads FQNEAQ (reference sequence). The CDR3 is 16 residues long. The CDR3 DNA sequence: TGTGCCAGCAGCTTATACCAGGGAGGAGGCACCGGGGAGCTGTTTTTT. It is translated as CASSLYQGGGTGELFF. The full variable domain, its missing parts supplied by reference TRBV7-9 and TRBJ2-2, is DTGVSQNPRHKITKRGQNVTFRCDPISEHNRLYWYRQTLGQGPEFLTYFQNEAQLEKSRLLSDRFSAERPKGSFSTLEIQRTEQGDSAMYLCASSLYQGGGTGELFFGEGSRLTVL.

This chain links TRBV7-3 with TRBJ2-1; D is ambiguous. Germline assignment: CDR1 SGHTA and CDR2 FQGTGA. The V end was cut by 2 bases, the J end by 0 bases, with 11 bases between. CDR3 size: 16 residues. The CDR3 loop is CASSLEGRSSYNEQFF. The CDR3 nucleotides read TGTGCCAGCAGCTTAGAAGGTCGGAGCTCCTACAATGAGCAGTTCTTC.

The genes are TRBV9 and TRBJ1-5; a weak D match, TRBD1 (5 bases). From germline, CDR1 is SGDLS and CDR2 YYNGEE. The length of the CDR3 is 13 residues. V was trimmed by 3 bases and J by 2 bases, leaving 6 bases between them. The CDR3 spells CASSETGNQPQHF. DNA for the CDR3: TGTGCCAGCAGCGAGACAGGCAATCAGCCCCAGCATTTT.

The V and J genes are TRBV19 and TRBJ2-3, with D perhaps matching TRBD2 (7 bases). CDR3 length: 13 amino acids. Germline V gene sequence: CDR1 LNHDA, CDR2 SQIVND (reference sequence). V lost 3 bases to trimming and J lost 5 bases, with 9 bases between them. CDR3 protein: CASSMRGGDTQYF. The DNA for the CDR3 is TGTGCCAGTAGTATGAGGGGGGGAGATACGCAGTATTTT. The full variable domain, completed using reference TRBV19 and TRBJ2-3, is DGGITQSPKYLFRKEGQNVTLSCEQNLNHDAMYWYRQDPGQGLRLIYYSQIVNDFQKGDIAEGYSVSREKKESFPLTVTSAQKNPTAFYLCASSMRGGDTQYFGPGTRLTVL.

The chain is built from TRBV6-6 and TRBJ1-4; D is unresolved. The germline V gene encodes CDR1 MNHNY and CDR2 SVGAGI (reference sequence). Trimming took 7 bases from V and 1 from J, leaving 13 bases between them. The CDR3 length is 15 residues. The CDR3 bases are TGTGCCAGCACCTTAAAACGGGGAACTAATGAAAAACTGTTTTTT. It is translated as CASTLKRGTNEKLFF.

The chain uses TRBV9 and TRBJ1-3; D is ambiguous. The CDR3 is made up of 15 amino acids. In germline, CDR1 is SGDLS, CDR2 YYNGEE. V lost 0 bases and J lost 3, with 10 bases in between. The CDR3 protein is CASSVGAVDGNTIYF. The CDR3 DNA reads TGTGCCAGCAGCGTAGGGGCAGTGGATGGAAACACCATATATTTT.

This clone was detected only once. The chain uses TRBV4-3 and TRBJ2-3; unclear D gene. The CDR3 consists of 15 residues. Germline V gene sequence: CDR1 LGHNA, CDR2 YSLEER. Trimming pared 2 bases from V and 2 bases from J, leaving 11 bases between. CDR3 DNA sequence: TGCGCCAGCAGCCAACGCGGAACTAACACAGATACGCAGTATTTT. It specifies CASSQRGTNTDTQYF.

The gene calls are TRBV5-1 and TRBJ1-4; 7 bases line up with TRBD1. The CDR3 has 14 amino acids. Germline V CDR1 and CDR2: SGHRS, YFSETQ. The V gene end was trimmed by 2 bases and the J gene end by 7 bases; junction bases not matched to a gene: 5. CDR3 sequence (DNA): TGCGCCAGCAGCTTCGGGACAGAGAGTGAAAAACTGTTTTTT. It is translated as CASSFGTESEKLFF. The complete variable domain, with remaining parts taken from reference TRBV5-1 and TRBJ1-4, reads KAGVTQTPRYLIKTRGQQVTLSCSPISGHRSVSWYQQTPGQGLQFLFEYFSETQRNKGNFPGRFSGRQFSNSRSEMNVSTLELGDSALYLCASSFGTESEKLFFGSGTQLSVL.

The V and J genes are TRBV6-5 and TRBJ2-5, with 7 nucleotides matching TRBD2. The DNA matches TRBJ2-7 better at its end, which makes the J call doubtful. The CDR3 length is 15 residues. CDR1 and CDR2 from the germline V gene are MNHEY and SVGAGI. CDR3 sequence: CASSFKREGPYEQYF. In DNA form, the CDR3 reads TGTGCCAGCAGTTTCAAGAGGGAGGGCCCCTACGAGCAGTACTTC.

The gene calls are TRBV28 and TRBJ1-3; D remains ambiguous. V gave up 2 bases and J gave up 3 bases, with 17 bases separating them. This CDR3 contains 17 residues. CDR1 and CDR2 from the germline V gene are MDHEN and SYDVKM. The CDR3 reads CASSLPQTGFGGNTIYF. The DNA for the CDR3 is TGTGCCAGCAGTTTACCGCAGACTGGGTTTGGTGGAAACACCATATATTTT.

The chain is built from TRBV27 and TRBJ1-1; no definite D call. Trimming pared 6 bases from V and 7 bases from J, leaving 15 bases between. This CDR3 has 13 residues. Germline CDR1 is MNHEY and CDR2 is SMNVEV (reference sequence). Written as DNA, the CDR3 is TGTGCCAGCAGCCTTCTTCTTGGTAGTGAAGCTTTCTTT. Translating it yields CASSLLLGSEAFF.

The chain combines TRBV2 with TRBJ1-5, with 10 nucleotides matching TRBD1. Trimming cost V 5 bases and J 5 bases; bases outside gene matches: 6. The CDR3 sequence is 15 residues long. Germline-derived CDR1 and CDR2 are SNHLY and FYNNEI. The CDR3 protein is CASSMDRGAHQPQHF. Written as DNA, the CDR3 is TGTGCCAGCAGTATGGACAGGGGGGCCCATCAGCCCCAGCATTTT.

The chain has TRBV5-4 and TRBJ1-2; D possibly corresponds to TRBD1 (6 bases). Per germline, CDR1 SGHNT and CDR2 YYREEE (reference sequence). V was trimmed by 6 bases and J by 4 bases, leaving 19 bases between them. The CDR3 consists of 15 residues. Here the CDR3 reads CASTPRGRGSYGYTF. CDR3 coding DNA: TGTGCCAGCACCCCTCGGGGCAGGGGATCCTATGGCTACACCTTC.

The CDR3: CASSYGQRGIGEQYF. As DNA, the CDR3 is TGTGCCAGCAGTTATGGACAGAGGGGAATCGGCGAGCAGTACTTC. The V and J genes are TRBV7-2 and TRBJ2-7, with D maybe TRBD1 (6 bases). CDR1 is SGHTA, CDR2 FQGNSA, per germline. The V end was cut by 6 bases, the J end by 6 bases, with 21 bases between. The CDR3 sequence is 15 residues long.

The CDR3 DNA follows: TGTGCCATCAGTGATCGGGGGGACAATGAGCAGTTCTTC. Translation: CAISDRGDNEQFF. V usage is TRBV10-3 and J usage is TRBJ2-1, with 7 bases fitting TRBD2. The germline gives CDR1 ENHRY, CDR2 SYGVKD. The V and J ends lost 3 bases and 5 bases, in that order; junction bases with no gene match: 1. The length of the CDR3 is 13 residues.

V gene TRBV7-2 combines with J gene TRBJ2-2; 7 bases are a match to TRBD2. CDR3 length: 15 residues. Germline assignment: CDR1 SGHTA and CDR2 FQGNSA. Germline trimming cut 5 bases from V and 3 bases from J; bases unmatched to any gene: 6. CDR3 DNA: TGTGCCAGCAGCACGAGGACTAGAGACACCGGGGAGCTGTTTTTT. Translating gives CASSTRTRDTGELFF.